These 24 T cell receptor beta chains were all obtained from the same sample, sequenced in a study of blood T cell repertoires in COVID-19 (dated by TCRdb to the early 2020s). Libraries were built with the immunoSEQ multiplex PCR assay. TCRdb carries this immuneACCESS record with in-frame sequences only. Its versions omit some clonotypes, under half of them owing to an unresolved V gene in the studies checked, with the rest unexplained. The sample table holds hundreds of thousands of clones, of which approximately 85% were seen once. 9.1% of the sample comes from the top ten. The source material was PBMCs or T cells enriched from blood (not recorded which). Every receptor here comes from a woman between 45 and 60 years old with acute COVID-19.

This clone appeared once. The rearrangement links TRBV5-4 to TRBJ2-3; 9 nucleotides line up with TRBD2. CDR1 SGHNT and CDR2 YYREEE come from the germline V gene (reference sequence). V shed 5 bases, J shed 3 bases, and the junction held 4 bases outside the gene matches. This CDR3 comprises 14 residues. The chain's CDR3 is CASSYGLATDTQYF. The CDR3 DNA sequence: TGTGCCAGCAGTTACGGACTAGCGACAGATACGCAGTATTTT.

This rearrangement joins TRBV5-5 to TRBJ1-1; TRBD1 aligns across 7 bases. V lost 2 bases and J lost 4; bases outside the gene matches: 2. CDR3 size: 13 residues. Looked up from germline, CDR1 is SGHKS and CDR2 is YYEKEE (reference sequence). Here the CDR3 DNA reads TGTGCCAGCAGCTTCGACAGGGCCACTGAAGCTTTCTTT. Translated: CASSFDRATEAFF. The full variable domain, its missing parts supplied by reference TRBV5-5 and TRBJ1-1, is DAGVTQSPTHLIKTRGQQVTLRCSPISGHKSVSWYQQVLGQGPQFIFQYYEKEERGRGNFPDRFSARQFPNYSSELNVNALLLGDSALYLCASSFDRATEAFFGQGTRLTVV.

V usage is TRBV19 and J usage is TRBJ1-5; tentatively, D is TRBD1 (6 bases). Per germline, CDR1 LNHDA and CDR2 SQIVND (reference sequence). V was trimmed by 5 bases and J by 2 bases, leaving 13 bases between them. CDR3 size: 15 residues. CDR3 coding DNA: TGTGCCAGTAGTGTCGACGGGACACGCAATCAGCCCCAGCATTTT. Protein: CASSVDGTRNQPQHF. Drawing the rest from reference TRBV19 and TRBJ1-5, the complete variable domain is DGGITQSPKYLFRKEGQNVTLSCEQNLNHDAMYWYRQDPGQGLRLIYYSQIVNDFQKGDIAEGYSVSREKKESFPLTVTSAQKNPTAFYLCASSVDGTRNQPQHFGDGTRLSIL.

The J gene is TRBJ2-7, the V gene TRBV3-1 (or the pseudogene TRBV3-2), with 10 bases matching TRBD2. Trimming took 6 bases from V and 7 from J; bases not matched to a gene: 3. The CDR3 is 12 amino acids. CDR1 and CDR2 from the germline V gene are LGHDT and YNNKEL (reference sequence). CDR3 residues: CASSLLAGEQYF. The CDR3 DNA reads as TGTGCCAGCAGTCTACTAGCGGGGGAGCAGTACTTC.

The chain employs TRBV9 and TRBJ1-2; 7 bases match TRBD1. Germline-derived CDR1 and CDR2 are SGDLS and YYNGEE. CDR3 length equals 17 residues. The trim removed 4 bases at V and 7 bases at J, leaving 19 bases unmatched. The CDR3 reads CASSFSEAGRGLGGYTF. The CDR3 DNA follows: TGTGCCAGCAGCTTCTCCGAAGCCGGAAGGGGGCTTGGTGGCTACACCTTC. The entire variable domain, with the rest obtained from reference TRBV9 and TRBJ1-2, is as follows: DSGVTQTPKHLITATGQRVTLRCSPRSGDLSVYWYQQSLDQGLQFLIQYYNGEERAKGNILERFSAQQFPDLHSELNLSSLELGDSALYFCASSFSEAGRGLGGYTFGSGTRLTVV.

CDR3 nucleotides: TGTGCCAGTAGTAAGGATATCCGGAGTGAAGCTTTCTTT. Translated: CASSKDIRSEAFF. The chain recombines TRBV19 with TRBJ1-1; no firm D call. The germline V and J ends were trimmed by 4 bases and 7 bases, with 13 bases remaining between them. Germline V gene sequence: CDR1 LNHDA, CDR2 SQIVND (reference sequence). This CDR3 comprises 13 residues.

The gene calls are TRBV7-9 and TRBJ1-2, with 7 bases aligning to TRBD1. V was pared by 3 bases and J by 6 bases, with 1 base of the junction left unmatched. Germline assignment: CDR1 SEHNR and CDR2 FQNEAQ (reference sequence). This CDR3 is built from 12 residues. CDR3 protein: CASSLGTDGYTF. The CDR3 DNA reads as TGTGCCAGCAGCTTGGGGACAGATGGCTACACCTTC.

This clone has more than one count but fewer than ten. This chain links TRBV6-2 or TRBV6-3 with TRBJ1-5; maybe TRBD1 (5 bases). V was pared by 6 bases and J by 2 bases, with 14 bases between. CDR3 size: 15 residues. Germline CDR1 is MNHEY and CDR2 is SVGEGT. The CDR3 coding sequence is TGTGCCAGCAGCAGCCCGAAACAGGGCAATCAGCCCCAGCATTTT. Protein sequence: CASSSPKQGNQPQHF.

The chain is built from TRBV7-8 and TRBJ1-4, with 10 bases aligning to TRBD1. With 5 bases clipped from V and 8 bases from J, the junction kept 8 bases outside the gene matches. CDR1 is SGHVS, CDR2 FQNEAQ, per germline. The CDR3 totals 15 residues. DNA for the CDR3: TGTGCCAGCAGCCCCGGACAGGGGGGGTCCGAAAAACTGTTTTTT. It yields the protein CASSPGQGGSEKLFF.

This sequence joins TRBV5-1 and TRBJ2-2, with TRBD1 as a possible D gene (5 bases). This CDR3 contains 15 residues. Germline V gives CDR1 SGHRS, CDR2 YFSETQ. Trimming cost V 1 base and J 3 bases, with 10 bases left between them. The CDR3 DNA follows: TGCGCCAGCAGCTTGTCACAGGCTGACACCGGGGAGCTGTTTTTT. Protein product: CASSLSQADTGELFF.

CDR3 nucleotide sequence: TGTGCCAGCAGGCACAGGGCCGCCTACGAGCAGTACTTC. It encodes CASRHRAAYEQYF. The rearrangement links TRBV6-5 to TRBJ2-7; D possibly corresponds to TRBD1 (6 bases). The CDR3 totals 13 residues. The V gene lost 6 bases and the J gene lost 2 bases, with 11 bases spanning the gap. Germline V gene data show CDR1 as MNHEY and CDR2 as SVGAGI.

The chain joins TRBV7-2 to TRBJ1-2; TRBD1 matches 8 bases. Germline V gene data show CDR1 as SGHTA and CDR2 as FQGNSA. V shed 5 bases and J 13 bases; nucleotides not matched to a gene: 21. This CDR3 has 16 residues. DNA of the CDR3: TGTGCCAGCAGCCAGATCCACCCCGGGACAGGAGGGCCAGTCACCTTC. It specifies CASSQIHPGTGGPVTF.

This chain connects TRBV27 to TRBJ2-1; 16 nucleotides agree with TRBD2. CDR1 is MNHEY and CDR2 is SMNVEV in the germline V gene (reference sequence). CDR3 length: 17 amino acids. Trimming took 3 bases from V and 6 from J; bases not matched to a gene: 5. The CDR3 here is CASSFGTSGGAANEQFF. CDR3 nucleotides: TGTGCCAGCAGTTTTGGGACTAGCGGGGGGGCAGCCAATGAGCAGTTCTTC.

A few counts support this clone. The chain combines TRBV10-3 with TRBJ2-5; possibly TRBD2 for D (6 bases). The germline CDR1 and CDR2 sequences are ENHRY and SYGVKD. Trimming shortened V by 9 bases and J by 4 bases, and 21 bases separated the two germline ends. The CDR3 is 15 residues long. The CDR3 DNA is TGTGCCATTATGGGCTCACTAGCCGGTGGAGAGACCCAGTACTTC. Translating gives CAIMGSLAGGETQYF.

V and J are TRBV19 and TRBJ1-2; TRBD1 matches 7 bases. V gave up 7 bases and J gave up 4 bases; unmatched junction bases: 6. There are 13 residues in the CDR3. Per the germline V gene, CDR1 is LNHDA and CDR2 is SQIVND (reference sequence). The CDR3: CASTLDRVYGYTF. CDR3 nucleotides: TGTGCCAGTACTCTTGACAGGGTCTATGGCTACACCTTC.

V is TRBV3-1 (or the pseudogene TRBV3-2) and J is TRBJ2-6; D is uncertain. Germline lookup yields CDR1 LGHDT and CDR2 YNNKEL (reference sequence). The CDR3 loop spans 16 amino acids. The V gene lost 0 bases and the J gene lost 1 base, with 7 bases spanning the gap. The CDR3 DNA follows: TGTGCCAGCAGCCAAGAAACCGAGTCTGGGGCCAACGTCCTGACTTTC. Its protein product is CASSQETESGANVLTF.

The CDR3 DNA sequence: TGTGCCAGCAGCATCGGGGGGTACTCTAGCACAGATACGCAGTATTTT. Translating gives CASSIGGYSSTDTQYF. The V gene is TRBV7-3, the J gene TRBJ2-3, with 7 bases lining up with TRBD2. The germline V gene encodes CDR1 SGHTA and CDR2 FQGTGA. J was trimmed by 0 bases and V by 5 bases; bases with no gene match: 8. The length of the CDR3 is 16 residues.

The chain links TRBV4-2 to TRBJ1-3, with D maybe TRBD1 (5 bases). Trimming removed 0 bases from V and 3 bases from J, with 15 bases in between. CDR3 length: 17 residues. CDR1 is LGHNA and CDR2 is YNFKEQ in the germline V gene. This chain's CDR3 is CASSQDLARANGNTIYF. The CDR3 nucleotides read TGTGCCAGCAGCCAAGACCTGGCCAGGGCTAATGGAAACACCATATATTTT.

To note about this clone: At the DNA level, this CDR3 is encoded by other sequences in the same sample as well. This rearrangement joins TRBV12-3 or TRBV12-4 to TRBJ1-5; TRBD1 might be the D (5 bases). The CDR3 runs 13 residues. Trimming cost V 3 bases and J 2 bases, with 5 bases left between them. The CDR3 nucleotides read TGTGCCAGCAGTTTCAGGGGCAATCAGCCCCAGCATTTT. Protein product: CASSFRGNQPQHF.

The chain uses TRBV10-2 and TRBJ2-4; TRBD1 is a possible D gene (5 bases). V lost 2 bases to trimming and J lost 0 bases, with 11 bases between them. Germline V CDR1 and CDR2: WSHSY, SAAADI. The CDR3 covers 16 residues. The CDR3 is CASSESSTGAKNIQYF. The CDR3 DNA reads as TGCGCCAGCAGTGAGAGCTCAACAGGAGCCAAAAACATTCAGTACTTC.

The chain couples TRBV7-2 to TRBJ1-6, with 7 bases that match TRBD1. The CDR3 covers 15 residues. The germline gives CDR1 SGHTA, CDR2 FQGNSA. The V and J ends lost 1 base and 8 bases, in that order; junction bases with no gene match: 5. CDR3 bases: TGTGCCAGCAGCTTAGGTACAGGGGTAGATTCACCCCTCCACTTT. It encodes CASSLGTGVDSPLHF. The whole variable domain, filled in from reference TRBV7-2 and TRBJ1-6, reads GAGVSQSPSNKVTEKGKDVELRCDPISGHTALYWYRQSLGQGLEFLIYFQGNSAPDKSGLPSDRFSAERTGGSVSTLTIQRTQQEDSAVYLCASSLGTGVDSPLHFGNGTRLTVT.

The chain is built from TRBV9 and TRBJ1-6, with D unresolved. V was cut by 6 bases and J by 7 bases, with 11 bases left in between. The germline V gene encodes CDR1 SGDLS and CDR2 YYNGEE. The CDR3 loop spans 13 amino acids. The DNA of the CDR3 is TGTGCCAGCAATCGACAAGAGAATTCACCCCTCCACTTT. This encodes CASNRQENSPLHF. Using reference TRBV9 and TRBJ1-6 for the parts outside the CDR3, the full variable domain is DSGVTQTPKHLITATGQRVTLRCSPRSGDLSVYWYQQSLDQGLQFLIQYYNGEERAKGNILERFSAQQFPDLHSELNLSSLELGDSALYFCASNRQENSPLHFGNGTRLTVT.

The rearrangement uses TRBV19 and TRBJ1-2, with D possibly TRBD1 on 6 matching bases. This CDR3 contains 15 residues. V was pared by 6 bases and J by 0 bases, with 14 bases between. The germline gives CDR1 LNHDA, CDR2 SQIVND (reference sequence). The CDR3 nucleotides are TGTGCCAGTAGAGGGGGGGAGGCCGCTAACTATGGCTACACCTTC. Translation: CASRGGEAANYGYTF. Full variable domain (missing parts from reference TRBV19 and TRBJ1-2): DGGITQSPKYLFRKEGQNVTLSCEQNLNHDAMYWYRQDPGQGLRLIYYSQIVNDFQKGDIAEGYSVSREKKESFPLTVTSAQKNPTAFYLCASRGGEAANYGYTFGSGTRLTVV.

The chain couples TRBV2 to TRBJ1-2, with 12 bases matching TRBD1. CDR1 and CDR2 from the germline V gene are SNHLY and FYNNEI. The CDR3 covers 14 residues. J was trimmed by 8 bases and V by 5 bases; bases with no gene match: 6. CDR3 protein: CASSPTGTGGGYTF. CDR3 coding DNA: TGTGCCAGCAGTCCGACCGGGACAGGGGGCGGCTACACCTTC.